The 3 T cell receptor beta chains given below trace back to one sample, sequenced in a study of T-cell reconstitution after alpha-beta-depleted transplantation in children. Unique molecular identifiers tagged the TCRbeta library. TCRdb ran MiXCR on the PCR reads and lists one entry per CDR3 protein. The sample contains about 200,000 distinct CDR3 sequences, roughly 7.1% of which appear only once. Sequencing was performed on PBMCs, taken before TCRalphabeta/CD19-depleted stem cell transplant. Source of these receptors: a boy under 10 years old with acute lymphoblastic leukemia, due to receive a stem cell transplant.

The V and J genes are TRBV4-2 and TRBJ1-3, with D possibly matching TRBD1 (6 bases). Germline values: CDR1 LGHNA, CDR2 YNFKEQ. Trimming shortened V by 0 bases and J by 4 bases, and 19 bases separated the two germline ends. The CDR3 is 18 residues long. CDR3 sequence: CASSQDPGEQGHGNTIYF. The CDR3 nucleotides read TGTGCCAGCAGCCAAGATCCGGGGGAACAGGGACACGGAAACACCATATATTTT.

This clonotype was counted only a few times. This sequence joins TRBV7-8 and TRBJ2-2; a weak D match, TRBD2 (7 bases). The V gene lost 5 bases and the J gene lost 5 bases, with 18 bases spanning the gap. The CDR3 runs 16 residues. Germline V CDR1 and CDR2: SGHVS, FQNEAQ. This CDR3 is CASSLDGGRNTGELFF. CDR3 nucleotide sequence: TGTGCCAGCAGCCTAGACGGGGGGCGAAATACCGGGGAGCTGTTTTTT.

Many counts were recorded for this clonotype. V usage is TRBV5-1 and J usage is TRBJ2-7; TRBD1 aligns across 8 bases. Germline V gene lookup returns CDR1 SGHRS and CDR2 YFSETQ. V was pared by 7 bases and J by 0 bases, with 9 bases of the junction left unmatched. The CDR3 is 15 amino acids. The CDR3 bases are TGCGCCAGCTTGGGGGACAGGCCCAGCTCCTACGAGCAGTACTTC. This encodes CASLGDRPSSYEQYF.